Described below is a single T cell receptor beta chain sequence and its context. What it binds is not known. RNA, at roughly 0.45 to 1 ug, was reverse transcribed with random hexamers. TCRdb processed the immunoSEQ multiplex PCR reads anew with MiXCR; each CDR3 protein has one entry. The data hold around 230,000 distinct CDR3 sequences, with 95% to 97% observed a single time. The germline CDR1 and CDR2 sequences are DFQATT and SNEGSKA (reference sequence). The CDR3 extends over 14 amino acids. V gave up 1 base and J gave up 2 bases; unmatched junction bases: 2. This sample was included in a study of CD8 T cells in Susac syndrome. Turning to the study itself: Sequenced Susac syndrome patients included about six with active disease and under ten who were in remission. At blood draw, Susac syndrome patients were therapy-naive, on corticosteroids, or on intravenous immunoglobulin alone.

Study results and limitations: Within Susac syndrome CD4+ T cell repertoires, clonal expansion was not evident. The study's TCR sequencing and HLA analysis covered a relatively small number of individuals, and the study acknowledged this.

This TCR derives from a human donor with Susac syndrome. The specimen sequenced was CD4+ T cells from PBMCs. This chain joins TRBV20-1 and TRBJ1-3, with 7 bases matching TRBD1. The CDR3 spells CSARVGTAGNTIYF. In DNA form, the CDR3 reads TGCAGTGCTAGAGTCGGGACAGCTGGAAACACCATATATTTT.